Shown below are 21 T cell receptor beta chains from a single sample sequenced in a study of blood T cell repertoires in COVID-19. TCRdb keeps only in-frame clones here, not all; method: immunoSEQ multiplex PCR. The table shows a few hundred thousand clones, with around 87% occurring only once. Sequencing was carried out using peripheral blood. The receptors were gathered from a human donor in a cohort sampled during active COVID-19.

The chain is built from TRBV5-8 and TRBJ2-1; the match to TRBD1 covers 9 bases. The germline CDR1 and CDR2 sequences are SGHTS and YDEGEE. The CDR3 is made up of 16 amino acids. V dropped 0 bases and J dropped 3; count of bases not matched to a gene: 4. CDR3 sequence reads: CASSLGSGQGYNEQFF. The CDR3 DNA reads as TGTGCCAGCAGCTTGGGGTCGGGACAGGGCTACAATGAGCAGTTCTTC.

V usage is TRBV5-5 and J usage is TRBJ2-3, with TRBD1 matching 11 bases. Trimming cost V 5 bases and J 2 bases; bases outside gene matches: 4. Germline V lookup: CDR1 SGHKS, CDR2 YYEKEE (reference sequence). The CDR3 is made up of 15 amino acids. CDR3 bases: TGTGCCAGCAGTCGGACAGGGGGCGTCACAGATACGCAGTATTTT. This codes for CASSRTGGVTDTQYF.

The V gene is TRBV9, the J gene TRBJ1-1; TRBD1 matches 8 bases. With V trimmed by 3 bases and J by 5 bases, 3 bases remained unmatched. In germline, CDR1 is SGDLS, CDR2 YYNGEE. This CDR3 is 13 amino acids long. This CDR3 reads CASSGQGWTEAFF. As DNA, the CDR3 is TGTGCCAGCAGCGGACAGGGGTGGACTGAAGCTTTCTTT.

The chain employs TRBV19 and TRBJ2-3; 11 bases line up with TRBD1. This CDR3 spans 17 amino acids. Germline CDR1 and CDR2: LNHDA and SQIVND (reference sequence). The ends lost 4 bases at V and 3 bases at J; junction bases unmatched: 9. The CDR3 region is CASSKVLGTGGTDTQYF. CDR3 DNA sequence: TGTGCCAGTAGTAAGGTCCTGGGGACAGGGGGAACAGATACGCAGTATTTT.

This chain uses TRBV2 with TRBJ1-4; 7 nucleotides align to TRBD1. The CDR3 totals 15 residues. Germline CDR1 SNHLY, CDR2 FYNNEI. The J segment lost 8 bases and the V segment lost 7 bases, leaving 13 bases of the junction unmatched. The CDR3 nucleotides read TGTGCCAGCATTCCTCCTCCGGGACAGCTCGAAAAACTGTTTTTT. It is translated as CASIPPPGQLEKLFF.

The chain links TRBV7-3 to TRBJ2-5; 10 nucleotides line up with TRBD2. Germline-derived CDR1 and CDR2 are SGHTA and FQGTGA. The V gene end was trimmed by 5 bases and the J gene end by 0 bases; junction bases not matched to a gene: 9. The CDR3 covers 17 residues. In nucleotides, the CDR3 is TGTGCCAGCAGCCGTAGTTCTAGCGGGGGTTACCAAGAGACCCAGTACTTC. It translates to CASSRSSSGGYQETQYF.

The J gene is TRBJ1-1, the V gene TRBV7-9; 7 nucleotides agree with TRBD1. Looked up from germline, CDR1 is SEHNR and CDR2 is FQNEAQ (reference sequence). Trimming at V came to 5 bases and at J to 4 bases, leaving 7 bases not matched to a gene. The CDR3 extends over 14 amino acids. The CDR3 coding sequence is TGTGCCAGCAGCAGACAGGGTTTCGGCACTGAAGCTTTCTTT. Translated: CASSRQGFGTEAFF.

V usage is TRBV7-3 and J usage is TRBJ2-2, with 7 bases lining up with TRBD2. Germline CDR1 SGHTA, CDR2 FQGTGA. The CDR3 totals 14 residues. V lost 2 bases and J lost 6; bases outside the gene matches: 3. CDR3 DNA sequence: TGTGCCAGCAGCTTAGAGGCGGGGGCCGGGGAGCTGTTTTTT. This sequence encodes CASSLEAGAGELFF. The full variable domain, rest sourced from reference TRBV7-3 and TRBJ2-2, is GAGVSQTPSNKVTEKGKYVELRCDPISGHTALYWYRQSLGQGPEFLIYFQGTGAADDSGLPNDRFFAVRPEGSVSTLKIQRTERGDSAVYLCASSLEAGAGELFFGEGSRLTVL.

V and J are TRBV20-1 and TRBJ1-2; D not resolved. V lost 5 bases and J 7 bases, leaving 11 bases between the germline ends. This CDR3 has 11 amino acids. From germline, CDR1 is DFQATT and CDR2 SNEGSKA (reference sequence). This CDR3 is CSALQNGGYTF. The DNA of the CDR3 is TGCAGTGCTCTCCAAAACGGTGGCTACACCTTC.

The sample holds a few counts of this clone. The genes are TRBV7-9 and TRBJ1-1; D is uncertain. The CDR3 has 14 amino acids. The V gene's germline CDR1 is SEHNR and CDR2 FQNEAQ (reference sequence). Trimming removed 1 base at V and 6 bases at J, with 12 bases between. This chain's CDR3 is CASSLGQHQAEAFF. DNA of the CDR3: TGTGCCAGCAGCTTAGGGCAGCACCAGGCTGAAGCTTTCTTT.

J is TRBJ1-2 and V is TRBV3-1 (or the pseudogene TRBV3-2); 8 positions match TRBD1. The V gene's germline CDR1 is LGHDT and CDR2 YNNKEL (reference sequence). With V trimmed by 4 bases and J by 8 bases, 9 bases remained unmatched. CDR3 length equals 14 residues. The DNA of the CDR3 is TGTGCCAGCAGCCGGGGGTTGGACAGGGAGGGCTACACCTTC. Its translation is CASSRGLDREGYTF.

The J gene is TRBJ2-7, the V gene TRBV4-1; 7 nucleotides align to TRBD2. This CDR3 comprises 15 residues. The germline V gene has CDR1 MGHRA and CDR2 YSYEKL. The V gene end was trimmed by 1 base and the J gene end by 3 bases; junction bases not matched to a gene: 6. The DNA for the CDR3 is TGCGCCAGCAGCCAAGGTCGGCAGCGGGACTACGAGCAGTACTTC. Its protein is CASSQGRQRDYEQYF.

The chain employs TRBV19 and TRBJ2-2; 7 bases match TRBD1. Germline V lookup: CDR1 LNHDA, CDR2 SQIVND (reference sequence). The CDR3 loop spans 16 amino acids. J was trimmed by 2 bases and V by 4 bases; bases with no gene match: 7. CDR3 coding DNA: TGTGCCAGTAGTACCCGGGACAGCTTAAACACCGGGGAGCTGTTTTTT. Protein sequence: CASSTRDSLNTGELFF.

This rearrangement joins TRBV28 to TRBJ2-4; the D gene is possibly TRBD1 (6 bases). CDR1 is MDHEN, CDR2 SYDVKM, per germline. V lost 5 bases to trimming and J lost 1 base, with 12 bases between them. The CDR3 runs to 15 residues. As DNA, the CDR3 is TGTGCCAGCAGTGTTCCAGGACAGGCCAAAAACATTCAGTACTTC. Amino acid sequence: CASSVPGQAKNIQYF.

V and J are TRBV11-2 and TRBJ2-5; D unresolved. The germline V gene encodes CDR1 SGHAT and CDR2 FQNNGV. The CDR3 sequence is 15 residues long. V was pared by 0 bases and J by 3 bases, with 11 bases between. In nucleotides, the CDR3 is TGTGCCAGCAGCTTAGAGTACCGAGAGGAAGAGACCCAGTACTTC. Residues: CASSLEYREEETQYF.

The CDR3 here is CASSHGAEAFF. Here the CDR3 DNA reads TGTGCCAGCAGCCACGGGGCTGAAGCTTTCTTT. This rearrangement joins TRBV12-3 or TRBV12-4 to TRBJ1-1; D is undetermined. This CDR3 has 11 amino acids. V lost 6 bases and J 6 bases, leaving 8 bases between the germline ends.

In this sample, this clone turned up a few times. V usage is TRBV15 and J usage is TRBJ1-2; 8 bases line up with TRBD1. Germline CDR1 and CDR2: LNHNV and YYDKDF (reference sequence). The CDR3 is 13 residues long. V was pared by 6 bases and J by 5 bases, with 5 bases of the junction left unmatched. The CDR3 loop reads CATSRDRTYGYTF. CDR3 nucleotide sequence: TGTGCCACCAGTAGGGACAGGACGTATGGCTACACCTTC.

The V call is TRBV7-9, the J call TRBJ1-5; no reliable D call. Germline V gene lookup returns CDR1 SEHNR and CDR2 FQNEAQ (reference sequence). CDR3 length: 14 residues. Deletions cut 3 bases from V and 0 bases from J, with 6 bases between. DNA for the CDR3: TGTGCCAGCAGCTTTAGTGATAGCAATCAGCCCCAGCATTTT. Amino acids: CASSFSDSNQPQHF.

The chain combines TRBV5-8 with TRBJ2-5, with 10 nucleotides matching TRBD1. The germline V gene has CDR1 SGHTS and CDR2 YDEGEE. The CDR3 is made up of 15 amino acids. J gave up 5 bases and V 2 bases, and 6 bases lay outside the gene matches. The CDR3 spells CASSLDRGLLETQYF. The CDR3 coding sequence is TGTGCCAGCAGCTTAGACAGGGGGCTGTTGGAGACCCAGTACTTC.

The chain couples TRBV6-1 to TRBJ2-1; 7 bases fit TRBD2. This CDR3 region has 17 residues. V was clipped by 2 bases and J by 3 bases; unmatched bases: 10. Per germline, CDR1 MNHNS and CDR2 SASEGT. CDR3 DNA sequence: TGTGCCAGCAGTGAAACCCGTATGGGGAGGGGCTACAATGAGCAGTTCTTC. Amino acids: CASSETRMGRGYNEQFF.

The rearrangement links TRBV9 to TRBJ2-3, with 9 bases lining up with TRBD2. Germline loops: CDR1 SGDLS, CDR2 YYNGEE. The length of the CDR3 is 14 residues. V was clipped by 3 bases and J by 6 bases; unmatched bases: 5. Written as DNA, the CDR3 is TGTGCCAGCAGCGCCCTGACTAGCGGCGATACGCAGTATTTT. Protein: CASSALTSGDTQYF.